This passage covers 10 T cell receptor beta chains from one sample sequenced in a study of blood T cell repertoires in COVID-19. This table comes from immunoSEQ multiplex PCR, and its TCRdb copy is limited to in-frame clones, with some not included. In the table there are about 60,000 clones, over 75% of which are singletons. Sequencing input: peripheral blood. These receptors were collected from a human donor with active COVID-19. The donor label of this sample is uncertain.

This clone showed up just once. This chain joins TRBV20-1 and TRBJ2-5; no clear D. The CDR3 is 11 residues long. The germline CDR1 and CDR2 sequences are DFQATT and SNEGSKA (reference sequence). V was trimmed by 5 bases and J by 4 bases, leaving 8 bases between them. The CDR3 loop is CSASGGETQYF. CDR3 nucleotide sequence: TGCAGTGCTTCAGGTGGAGAGACCCAGTACTTC.

The chain joins TRBV5-8 to TRBJ1-6, with no clear D. The CDR3 consists of 14 residues. V lost 2 bases, J lost 13 bases, and 16 bases lay in between. Germline V gene sequence: CDR1 SGHTS, CDR2 YDEGEE. CDR3 nucleotide sequence: TGTGCCAGCAGCTTCGGTCAGGCAGCCATCCCCCTCCACTTT. It is translated as CASSFGQAAIPLHF.

This clone came up once. V is TRBV5-1 and J is TRBJ2-7, with 8 bases fitting TRBD2. Germline V lookup: CDR1 SGHRS, CDR2 YFSETQ. V gave up 5 bases and J gave up 3 bases; unmatched junction bases: 16. The CDR3 covers 17 residues. The CDR3 is CASSRTLLAAGGYEQYF. The CDR3 nucleotides read TGCGCCAGCAGTCGCACCCTACTAGCGGCAGGAGGCTACGAGCAGTACTTC.

The genes are TRBV19 and TRBJ2-5; D ambiguous. Germline CDR1 is LNHDA and CDR2 is SQIVND (reference sequence). V dropped 2 bases and J dropped 5 bases, with 6 bases sitting between them. This CDR3 has 12 residues. Here the CDR3 reads CASSISRETQYF. Here the CDR3 DNA reads TGTGCCAGTAGTATATCCAGGGAGACCCAGTACTTC. Full variable domain (missing parts from reference TRBV19 and TRBJ2-5): DGGITQSPKYLFRKEGQNVTLSCEQNLNHDAMYWYRQDPGQGLRLIYYSQIVNDFQKGDIAEGYSVSREKKESFPLTVTSAQKNPTAFYLCASSISRETQYFGPGTRLLVL.

The chain combines TRBV7-2 with TRBJ2-5; 8 positions agree with TRBD2. V was clipped by 6 bases and J by 2 bases; unmatched bases: 8. Per the germline V gene, CDR1 is SGHTA and CDR2 is FQGNSA. The CDR3 runs 15 residues. The CDR3 coding sequence is TGTGCCAGCAGATCCGGGGGGGGCCTTCAAGAGACCCAGTACTTC. Its protein product is CASRSGGGLQETQYF.

The rearrangement links TRBV28 to TRBJ2-7; possibly TRBD1 for D (5 bases). CDR1 and CDR2 (germline): MDHEN, SYDVKM. The germline V and J ends were trimmed by 3 bases and 4 bases, with 13 bases remaining between them. CDR3 length: 14 amino acids. The CDR3 here is CASSFGQSFYEQYF. In DNA form, the CDR3 reads TGTGCCAGCAGTTTTGGACAAAGTTTTTACGAGCAGTACTTC.

The chain has TRBV5-1 and TRBJ2-2, with D uncertain. Germline V gene lookup returns CDR1 SGHRS and CDR2 YFSETQ. With 0 bases removed from V and 0 bases from J, the gap between germline ends came to 9 bases. The CDR3 is 16 residues long. Written as DNA, the CDR3 is TGCGCCAGCAGCTTGGGAGGCGCCACGAACACCGGGGAGCTGTTTTTT. It translates to CASSLGGATNTGELFF.

This sequence joins TRBV19 and TRBJ1-3, with no clear D. The CDR3 loop spans 13 amino acids. The V gene lost 5 bases and the J gene lost 4 bases, with 9 bases spanning the gap. From germline, CDR1 is LNHDA and CDR2 SQIVND (reference sequence). The chain's CDR3 is CASSWLGGNTIYF. The CDR3 nucleotides are TGTGCCAGTAGTTGGCTCGGGGGAAACACCATATATTTT.

The V gene is TRBV6-6, the J gene TRBJ2-5; D not certain. Trimming took off 0 bases at V and 6 bases at J, with 14 bases between the two ends. Germline-derived CDR1 and CDR2 are MNHNY and SVGAGI (reference sequence). This CDR3 spans 15 amino acids. The CDR3 spells CASSYSIGGRKTQYF. The CDR3 DNA is TGTGCCAGCAGTTACTCGATAGGCGGAAGAAAGACCCAGTACTTC.

The chain links TRBV6-6 to TRBJ2-5, with D tentatively TRBD1 (5 bases). In germline, CDR1 is MNHNY, CDR2 SVGAGI (reference sequence). CDR3 length: 13 residues. The V end lost 5 bases, the J end lost 0 bases, and 7 bases lay between the germline ends. The CDR3 reads CASSPGYQETQYF. Here the CDR3 DNA reads TGTGCCAGCAGTCCAGGGTACCAAGAGACCCAGTACTTC.